The rows below give T cell receptor beta chains drawn from one sample of a study of radiation and T cells in renal cell carcinoma. The data were produced by immunoSEQ multiplex PCR, yet TCRdb's version contains in-frame clones alone and is incomplete. The table includes approximately 16,000 clones, 45% to 65% detected once. The specimen comprised tumor tissue, sampled from a patient whose treatment was nephrectomy without radiotherapy. Every receptor here comes from a man aged 40-49 years with renal cell carcinoma. The CDR3 runs from the conserved cysteine through the conserved F or W. The D gene is left open where the match is weak. Clone sizes are given selectively: once, few, many, or a class where the clone is expanded.

J: TRBJ1-6; size: medium-sized; V: TRBV6-1; D: NA; CDR3: CASSEANRAYNSPLHF; DNA: TGTGCCAGCAGTGAAGCGAACAGGGCCTATAATTCACCCCTCCACTTT
J: TRBJ1-5; size: large; V: TRBV28; D: NA; CDR3: CASSRGGVWQGFNQPQHF; DNA: TGTGCCAGCAGTAGGGGAGGGGTCTGGCAGGGCTTCAATCAGCCCCAGCATTTT
J: TRBJ1-2; size: few; V: TRBV19; D: NA; CDR3: CASSLPGRRYGYTF; DNA: TGTGCCAGTAGTTTACCGGGACGACGTTATGGCTACACCTTC
J: TRBJ2-1; size: NA; V: TRBV7-2; D: NA; CDR3: CASSLDPFGNEQFF; DNA: TGTGCCAGCAGCCTCGACCCCTTTGGAAATGAGCAGTTCTTC
J: TRBJ1-5; size: few; V: TRBV9; D: NA; CDR3: CASSTADSNQPQHF; DNA: TGTGCCAGCAGCACCGCGGACAGCAATCAGCCCCAGCATTTT
J: TRBJ1-1; size: NA; V: TRBV5-4; D: NA; CDR3: CASTSVGRDTEAFF; DNA: TGTGCCAGCACCTCTGTCGGGAGGGACACTGAAGCTTTCTTT
J: TRBJ1-5; size: NA; V: TRBV6-1; D: TRBD1; CDR3: CASSEFWTGAEKSNQPQHF; DNA: TGTGCCAGCAGTGAGTTCTGGACAGGAGCTGAAAAAAGCAATCAGCCCCAGCATTTT
J: TRBJ2-2; size: NA; V: TRBV7-2; D: TRBD1; CDR3: CASSYGQGTAGELFF; DNA: TGTGCCAGCAGCTATGGACAGGGGACGGCCGGGGAGCTGTTTTTT
J: TRBJ2-5; size: NA; V: TRBV6-6; D: NA; CDR3: CAVGLSVQETQYF; DNA: TGTGCCGTCGGGCTTAGCGTTCAAGAGACCCAGTACTTC
J: TRBJ1-2; size: NA; V: TRBV4-2; D: NA; CDR3: CASSQGTSYTF; DNA: TGTGCCAGCAGCCAAGGGACGAGCTACACCTTC
J: TRBJ1-2; size: NA; V: TRBV30; D: TRBD1; CDR3: CAWGFRDRGNYGYTF; DNA: TGTGCCTGGGGGTTCCGGGACAGGGGGAACTATGGCTACACCTTC
J: TRBJ2-5; size: NA; V: TRBV6-6; D: NA; CDR3: CASSYSQGGTQYF; DNA: TGTGCCAGCAGTTACTCCCAGGGAGGGACCCAGTACTTC
J: TRBJ2-1; size: NA; V: TRBV19; D: TRBD2; CDR3: CASTSGLAGDEQFF; DNA: TGTGCCAGTACCTCCGGACTAGCGGGGGATGAGCAGTTCTTC
J: TRBJ2-5; size: NA; V: TRBV5-1; D: TRBD1; CDR3: CASSSDRVRETQYF; DNA: TGCGCCAGCAGCTCCGACAGGGTAAGGGAGACCCAGTACTTC
J: TRBJ2-6; size: NA; V: TRBV7-8; D: NA; CDR3: CASSSGRFSGANVLTF; DNA: TGTGCCAGCAGCTCGGGACGGTTCTCTGGGGCCAACGTCCTGACTTTC
J: TRBJ2-3; size: NA; V: TRBV7-1; D: NA; CDR3: CASSPRDTQYF; DNA: TGTGCCAGCAGCCCTAGGGATACGCAGTATTTT
J: TRBJ1-1; size: NA; V: TRBV4-2; D: NA; CDR3: CASSPNKGVMATEAFF; DNA: TGTGCCAGCAGCCCTAACAAAGGGGTAATGGCCACTGAAGCTTTCTTT
J: TRBJ1-2; size: NA; V: TRBV27; D: NA; CDR3: CASSLLGQRRADGYTF; DNA: TGTGCCAGCAGTTTATTGGGACAAAGAAGGGCTGATGGCTACACCTTC
J: TRBJ1-1; size: once; V: TRBV19; D: NA; CDR3: CASRKTGDPWTEAFF; DNA: TGTGCCAGTAGAAAAACCGGGGACCCCTGGACTGAAGCTTTCTTT
J: TRBJ1-3; size: NA; V: TRBV7-9; D: NA; CDR3: CASSFFPEENTIYF; DNA: TGTGCCAGCAGCTTTTTTCCCGAGGAAAACACCATATATTTT
J: TRBJ1-3; size: few; V: TRBV13; D: NA; CDR3: CASSLGGKGSAGNTIYF; DNA: TGTGCCAGCAGCTTAGGGGGGAAAGGCTCGGCCGGAAACACCATATATTTT
J: TRBJ1-2; size: few; V: TRBV15; D: NA; CDR3: CATSRTAQFGLGYTF; DNA: TGTGCCACCAGCAGAACTGCACAGTTCGGGCTCGGCTACACCTTC
J: TRBJ1-2; size: once; V: TRBV5-6; D: NA; CDR3: CASSLEGGRYGYTF; DNA: TGTGCCAGCAGCCTGGAGGGAGGGCGGTATGGCTACACCTTC
J: TRBJ2-2; size: NA; V: TRBV7-2; D: NA; CDR3: CASSPWGNTGELFF; DNA: TGTGCCAGCAGCCCTTGGGGGAACACCGGGGAGCTGTTTTTT
J: TRBJ1-5; size: NA; V: TRBV15; D: NA; CDR3: CATSRVWGMGRAQPQHF; DNA: TGTGCCACCAGCAGAGTTTGGGGAATGGGCCGAGCCCAGCCCCAGCATTTT